This T cell receptor beta chain was sequenced for a study of blood T cell repertoires in COVID-19. Study summary: Samples came from the United States, Italy and Spain, spanning acute and convalescent COVID-19. The analysed material was cDNA or gDNA that came from T cells, B-cell-depleted T cells, or PBMCs.

Patients at the Seattle site were enrolled during active infection and followed longitudinally. In the original processing: Reference gene primer amplification yielded estimated nucleated cell counts. Method: immunoSEQ multiplex PCR; TCRdb's copy keeps in-frame clones and lacks some. V and J calls and clone size come straight from that table; D and trimming were deduced from the DNA. The sample lists about 310,000 clones; about 90% were seen once. The V end was cut by 3 bases, the J end by 1 base, with 9 bases between. CDR3 length: 14 residues. CDR1 and CDR2 from the germline V gene are LNHDA and SQIVND (reference sequence).

The chain employs TRBV19 and TRBJ1-1; D gene unclear. The receptor comes from a woman between 40 and 55 years old with COVID-19, enrolled during active disease. Sequences were obtained from peripheral blood. The CDR3 nucleotides are TGTGCCAGTAGTATGGGCAGACCGAACACTGAAGCTTTCTTT. This sequence encodes CASSMGRPNTEAFF.